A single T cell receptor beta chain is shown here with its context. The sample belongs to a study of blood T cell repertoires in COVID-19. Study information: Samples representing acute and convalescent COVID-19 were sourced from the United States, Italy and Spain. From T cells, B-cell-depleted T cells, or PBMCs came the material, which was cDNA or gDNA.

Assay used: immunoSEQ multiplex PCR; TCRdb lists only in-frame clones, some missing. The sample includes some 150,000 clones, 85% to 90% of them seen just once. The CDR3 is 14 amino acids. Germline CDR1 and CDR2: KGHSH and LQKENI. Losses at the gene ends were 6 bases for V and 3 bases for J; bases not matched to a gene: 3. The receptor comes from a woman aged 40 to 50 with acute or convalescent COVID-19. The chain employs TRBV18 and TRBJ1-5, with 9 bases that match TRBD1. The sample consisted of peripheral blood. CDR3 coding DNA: TGTGCCAGCTCCCAACAGGGGGCCAATCAGCCCCAGCATTTT. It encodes CASSQQGANQPQHF.